A single sample is the source of the 10 T cell receptor beta chains below, sequenced in a study of blood T cell repertoires in COVID-19. The data were produced by immunoSEQ multiplex PCR, yet TCRdb's version contains in-frame clones alone and is incomplete. This sample has about 180,000 clones, with around nine tenths found just once. The sample comprised peripheral blood. The receptors stem from a man aged 55 to 70 with COVID-19, enrolled during active disease.

This clone was seen a few times. The rearrangement links TRBV4-3 to TRBJ2-1, with unresolved D. The CDR3 extends over 16 amino acids. The germline V and J ends were trimmed by 4 bases and 4 bases, with 17 bases remaining between them. The germline gives CDR1 LGHNA, CDR2 YSLEER. CDR3 sequence: CASSPTTGWVYNEQFF. The DNA of the CDR3 is TGCGCCAGCAGCCCTACAACGGGTTGGGTATACAATGAGCAGTTCTTC.

In this sample, this clone turned up a few times. The rearrangement links TRBV4-2 to TRBJ1-5; D is perhaps TRBD1 (5 bases). Germline CDR1 and CDR2: LGHNA and YNFKEQ. The CDR3 sequence is 14 residues long. The V gene lost 0 bases and the J gene lost 6 bases, with 9 bases spanning the gap. CDR3: CASSQDWGVQPQHF. CDR3 coding DNA: TGTGCCAGCAGCCAAGATTGGGGGGTTCAGCCCCAGCATTTT.

The chain uses TRBV9 and TRBJ1-4; maybe TRBD1 (5 bases). CDR3 length: 16 residues. Germline V gene data show CDR1 as SGDLS and CDR2 as YYNGEE. Trimming removed 4 bases from V and 7 bases from J, with 20 bases in between. CDR3 nucleotide sequence: TGTGCCAGCAGCCTCTCGTTGGGTGGGACTGGTGAAAAACTGTTTTTT. This gives the protein CASSLSLGGTGEKLFF.

The chain links TRBV5-1 to TRBJ1-2; TRBD1 matches 7 bases. V was pared by 0 bases and J by 6 bases, with 5 bases of the junction left unmatched. In germline, CDR1 is SGHRS, CDR2 YFSETQ. The CDR3 totals 14 residues. This chain's CDR3 is CASSLAGDSNGYTF. The DNA of the CDR3 is TGCGCCAGCAGCTTGGCTGGGGACAGCAATGGCTACACCTTC. Full variable domain (outside the CDR3, taken from reference TRBV5-1 and TRBJ1-2): KAGVTQTPRYLIKTRGQQVTLSCSPISGHRSVSWYQQTPGQGLQFLFEYFSETQRNKGNFPGRFSGRQFSNSRSEMNVSTLELGDSALYLCASSLAGDSNGYTFGSGTRLTVV.

This clone appeared a few times. The J gene is TRBJ1-1, the V gene TRBV7-9; D not resolved. This CDR3 is built from 14 residues. The germline V gene encodes CDR1 SEHNR and CDR2 FQNEAQ (reference sequence). Trimming took off 1 base at V and 3 bases at J, with 9 bases between the two ends. CDR3 coding DNA: TGTGCCAGCAGCTTAGATGGGCAGTACACTGAAGCTTTCTTT. This gives the protein CASSLDGQYTEAFF.

This clone has more than one count but fewer than ten. The chain has TRBV7-2 and TRBJ1-5; unclear D gene. This CDR3 contains 13 residues. Germline CDR1 SGHTA, CDR2 FQGNSA. Trimming took 5 bases from V and 7 from J, leaving 12 bases between them. CDR3 sequence (DNA): TGTGCCAGCAGCGGTACAATCCGACAGCCCCAGCATTTT. This sequence encodes CASSGTIRQPQHF.

This chain joins TRBV9 and TRBJ2-3, with unresolved D. Germline V gene lookup returns CDR1 SGDLS and CDR2 YYNGEE. CDR3 length: 16 residues. Trimming left V 0 bases short and J 4 bases short, with 15 bases between. The CDR3 loop is CASSVGGFGSADTQYF. CDR3 nucleotides: TGTGCCAGCAGCGTAGGCGGCTTCGGGTCGGCAGATACGCAGTATTTT. Looking up the rest from reference TRBV9 and TRBJ2-3 gives the full variable domain: DSGVTQTPKHLITATGQRVTLRCSPRSGDLSVYWYQQSLDQGLQFLIQYYNGEERAKGNILERFSAQQFPDLHSELNLSSLELGDSALYFCASSVGGFGSADTQYFGPGTRLTVL.

This rearrangement joins TRBV18 to TRBJ2-6, with D unclear. Germline CDR1 reads KGHSH; CDR2 reads LQKENI. The V and J ends lost 11 bases and 0 bases respectively, with 5 bases between them. The CDR3 covers 12 residues. In DNA, the CDR3 is TGTGCCTCCCTCTCTGGGGCCAACGTCCTGACTTTC. Its protein is CASLSGANVLTF.

V gene TRBV4-2 combines with J gene TRBJ1-1, with D perhaps matching TRBD1 (5 bases). The CDR3 is 15 amino acids. The germline V gene has CDR1 LGHNA and CDR2 YNFKEQ. V dropped 4 bases and J dropped 3 bases, with 15 bases sitting between them. This CDR3 reads CASSPGGGTDTEAFF. CDR3 DNA sequence: TGTGCCAGCAGCCCCGGCGGGGGAACCGACACTGAAGCTTTCTTT.

The rearrangement links TRBV19 to TRBJ1-5, with 10 bases that match TRBD1. The germline gives CDR1 LNHDA, CDR2 SQIVND (reference sequence). The CDR3 is 15 residues long. The V and J ends lost 1 base and 4 bases, in that order; junction bases with no gene match: 1. In nucleotides, the CDR3 is TGTGCCAGTAGTATAGGGGACAGGGGAAATCAGCCCCAGCATTTT. This translates into CASSIGDRGNQPQHF.